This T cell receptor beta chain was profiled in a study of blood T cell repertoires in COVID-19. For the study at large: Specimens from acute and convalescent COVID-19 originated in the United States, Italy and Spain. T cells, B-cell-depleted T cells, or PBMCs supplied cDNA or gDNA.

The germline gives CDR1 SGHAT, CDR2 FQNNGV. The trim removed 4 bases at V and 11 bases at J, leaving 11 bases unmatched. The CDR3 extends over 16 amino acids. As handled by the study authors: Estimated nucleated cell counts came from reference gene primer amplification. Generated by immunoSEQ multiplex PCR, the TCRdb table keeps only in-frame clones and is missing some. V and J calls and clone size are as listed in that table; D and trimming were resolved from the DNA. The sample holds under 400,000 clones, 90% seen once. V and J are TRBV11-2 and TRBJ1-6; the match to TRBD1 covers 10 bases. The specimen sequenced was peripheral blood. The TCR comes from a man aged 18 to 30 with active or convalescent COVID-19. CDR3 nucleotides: TGTGCCAGCAGCTACGCGGGACAGGGGACAGGAACACCCCTCCACTTT. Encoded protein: CASSYAGQGTGTPLHF.